Presented here are 17 T cell receptor beta chains from one specimen sequenced in a study of siplizumab effects on memory and regulatory T cells. This table comes from immunoSEQ multiplex PCR, and its TCRdb copy is limited to in-frame clones, with some not included. The sample comprises 90,000 to 120,000 clones, around 90% of which are singletons, and around 0.73% rests with the top ten. The specimen was Tregs sorted from blood. The source of these receptors is a human donor in good health.

This sequence joins TRBV10-2 and TRBJ1-2; TRBD1 is a possible D gene (6 bases). The germline V gene has CDR1 WSHSY and CDR2 SAAADI. V was clipped by 2 bases and J by 8 bases, with 15 bases between them. This CDR3 has 14 residues. CDR3 nucleotide sequence: TGCGCCAGCAGTGAGCAGGGGATCTTGCAGGGCTACACCTTC. It encodes CASSEQGILQGYTF.

The chain couples TRBV19 to TRBJ2-5; 8 positions match TRBD1. V shed 4 bases, J shed 5 bases, and the junction held 3 bases outside the gene matches. The CDR3 totals 13 residues. The germline gives CDR1 LNHDA, CDR2 SQIVND (reference sequence). CDR3 sequence: CASSTGGAETQYF. CDR3 in DNA: TGTGCCAGTAGTACAGGGGGCGCGGAGACCCAGTACTTC.

This rearrangement joins TRBV7-2 to TRBJ2-5; D gene uncertain. This CDR3 has 14 amino acids. The germline V gene encodes CDR1 SGHTA and CDR2 FQGNSA. The V and J ends lost 0 bases and 4 bases respectively, with 9 bases between them. The CDR3: CASSLASTRETQYF. Here the CDR3 DNA reads TGTGCCAGCAGCTTAGCGTCCACAAGAGAGACCCAGTACTTC. The full variable domain, in which reference TRBV7-2 and TRBJ2-5 provide the parts outside the CDR3, is GAGVSQSPSNKVTEKGKDVELRCDPISGHTALYWYRQSLGQGLEFLIYFQGNSAPDKSGLPSDRFSAERTGGSVSTLTIQRTQQEDSAVYLCASSLASTRETQYFGPGTRLLVL.

The chain couples TRBV13 to TRBJ2-3; TRBD1 is a possible D gene (5 bases). The CDR3 is made up of 17 amino acids. Trimming removed 0 bases from V and 0 bases from J, with 13 bases in between. Germline assignment: CDR1 PRHDT and CDR2 FYEKMQ (reference sequence). CDR3 sequence reads: CASSLGAGRVSTDTQYF. The CDR3 bases are TGTGCCAGCAGCTTAGGGGCAGGGCGCGTTAGCACAGATACGCAGTATTTT.

V and J are TRBV7-2 and TRBJ1-2, with 8 bases that match TRBD1. J gave up 1 base and V 5 bases, and 3 bases lay outside the gene matches. Germline V gene data show CDR1 as SGHTA and CDR2 as FQGNSA. CDR3 length: 14 residues. CDR3 loop: CASSPDRGNYGYTF. CDR3 coding DNA: TGTGCCAGCAGCCCCGACAGGGGTAACTATGGCTACACCTTC. Drawing the rest from reference TRBV7-2 and TRBJ1-2, the complete variable domain is GAGVSQSPSNKVTEKGKDVELRCDPISGHTALYWYRQSLGQGLEFLIYFQGNSAPDKSGLPSDRFSAERTGGSVSTLTIQRTQQEDSAVYLCASSPDRGNYGYTFGSGTRLTVV.

The chain is built from TRBV5-5 and TRBJ1-5; tentatively, D is TRBD1 (6 bases). Germline CDR1 and CDR2: SGHKS and YYEKEE (reference sequence). CDR3 length equals 16 residues. V dropped 4 bases and J dropped 0 bases, with 14 bases sitting between them. The CDR3, as DNA: TGTGCCAGCAGCCTGGACAGACAGAATAGCAATCAGCCCCAGCATTTT. Protein sequence: CASSLDRQNSNQPQHF.

For the CDR3, the DNA is TGTGCCAGCAGCGCTGACGGAAACCATAACTATGGCTACACCTTC. It is translated as CASSADGNHNYGYTF. The chain carries TRBV6-1 and TRBJ1-2; D call uncertain. The CDR3 extends over 15 amino acids. With 6 bases removed from V and 1 base from J, the gap between germline ends came to 15 bases. Germline V gives CDR1 MNHNS, CDR2 SASEGT.

As concerns this clone: Other DNA sequences in this sample translate to the same CDR3. The rearrangement joins TRBV18 to TRBJ2-3; no firm D call. Trimming cost V 3 bases and J 2 bases, with 3 bases left between them. The CDR3 covers 12 residues. Looked up from germline, CDR1 is KGHSH and CDR2 is LQKENI. The CDR3 nucleotides read TGTGCCAGCTCACCGAACACAGATACGCAGTATTTT. As protein: CASSPNTDTQYF.

This clone has a handful of counts. J is TRBJ2-7 and V is TRBV6-1, with D uncertain. Germline V gives CDR1 MNHNS, CDR2 SASEGT. The V end was cut by 9 bases, the J end by 2 bases, with 20 bases between. The CDR3 is made up of 15 amino acids. CDR3 nucleotides: TGTGCCAGTCAAAGGGAATGGTGGCAGCCCTACGAGCAGTACTTC. Translation gives CASQREWWQPYEQYF.

The rearrangement joins TRBV21-1 to TRBJ1-1; no check of the table's D call, TRBD1, against the DNA was made. TRBV21-1 is tagged as a pseudogene. This CDR3 has 14 residues. In nucleotides, the CDR3 is TGTGCCAGCAGCACCAGACAGGGGACCACTGAAGCTTTCTTT. Translation: CASSTRQGTTEAFF.

This sequence joins TRBV5-6 and TRBJ2-7, with 7 bases identical to TRBD2. Germline V lookup: CDR1 SGHDT, CDR2 YYEEEE. J gave up 4 bases and V 10 bases, and 17 bases lay outside the gene matches. The CDR3 covers 15 residues. The CDR3: CAPGTFIVGGYEQYF. CDR3 DNA sequence: TGTGCCCCGGGGACTTTCATCGTGGGAGGGTACGAGCAGTACTTC.

This clone was detected only once. The chain uses TRBV5-4 and TRBJ2-5; D gene uncertain. The CDR3 has 13 amino acids. V shed 3 bases and J shed 0 bases, with 6 bases lying between them. Germline CDR1 is SGHNT and CDR2 is YYREEE (reference sequence). The CDR3 loop is CASSSKHQETQYF. The CDR3 DNA reads TGTGCCAGCAGCTCAAAACACCAAGAGACCCAGTACTTC.

The rearrangement links TRBV6-5 to TRBJ2-7; D remains unclear. Germline CDR1 MNHEY, CDR2 SVGAGI. With 7 bases removed from V and 2 bases from J, the gap between germline ends came to 15 bases. CDR3 size: 14 residues. The CDR3 loop reads CASKTGPWTYEQYF. In DNA, the CDR3 is TGTGCCAGCAAGACGGGCCCCTGGACCTACGAGCAGTACTTC.

V gene TRBV6-1 combines with J gene TRBJ2-5; 10 bases are a match to TRBD2. V trimming: 7 bases; J trimming: 9 bases; junction bases outside the gene matches: 8. The germline V gene has CDR1 MNHNS and CDR2 SASEGT. The CDR3 is 13 residues long. The CDR3, as DNA: TGTGCCAGCAACTTCGGACTAGCGGAAGCCCAGTACTTC. This codes for CASNFGLAEAQYF.

The chain links TRBV4-1 to TRBJ1-4; 9 bases align to TRBD1. Germline lookup yields CDR1 MGHRA and CDR2 YSYEKL. V lost 8 bases and J lost 7; bases outside the gene matches: 5. The CDR3 is made up of 13 amino acids. CDR3 nucleotides: TGCGCCAGCGGGACAGGGTTGGGTGAAAAACTGTTTTTT. Protein product: CASGTGLGEKLFF.

The chain recombines TRBV28 with TRBJ2-5; D remains unclear. From germline, CDR1 is MDHEN and CDR2 SYDVKM. This CDR3 has 11 residues. V shed 4 bases and J shed 5 bases, with 5 bases lying between them. The CDR3 bases are TGTGCCAGCAGTTCCCCTGAGACCCAGTACTTC. Protein sequence: CASSSPETQYF.

The genes are TRBV28 and TRBJ2-3; D gene unclear. Per the germline V gene, CDR1 is MDHEN and CDR2 is SYDVKM. V shed 3 bases and J shed 6 bases, with 19 bases lying between them. This CDR3 is built from 16 residues. CDR3 amino acids: CASSFIGATQRDTQYF. DNA of the CDR3: TGTGCCAGCAGTTTTATAGGAGCGACTCAAAGGGATACGCAGTATTTT.